This T cell receptor beta chain emerged from a study of technical replicates of blood from several donors. The CDR3 is 13 residues long. J was trimmed by 4 bases and V by 6 bases; bases with no gene match: 5. The V gene's germline CDR1 is SEHNR and CDR2 FQNEAQ (reference sequence). Libraries were prepared by immunoSEQ multiplex PCR; TCRdb keeps only in-frame clonotypes and omits some of them. The sample includes approximately 82,000 clones, approximately 90% of them seen just once. This clone was counted ten times or more. Other DNA sequences of this sample code for an identical CDR3. This sequence originates from a human donor in good health. This sequence joins TRBV7-9 and TRBJ2-5; 7 nucleotides agree with TRBD1. The material sequenced was T cells isolated from PBMCs. The chain's CDR3 is CASSSTGSETQYF. CDR3 coding DNA: TGTGCCAGCAGTTCGACAGGGTCAGAGACCCAGTACTTC.